Below, one TCR beta chain is given with its context. Antigen unknown. The data originate from a study of T cells in localized non-small cell lung cancer. Study-level results: Higher blood T cell density went with longer overall survival.

Germline assignment: CDR1 MNHEY and CDR2 SMNVEV (reference sequence). V gave up 2 bases and J gave up 2 bases, with 7 bases separating them. This CDR3 contains 15 residues. The table came from immunoSEQ multiplex PCR; TCRdb's copy has only in-frame clones and leaves some out. The table has roughly 58,000 clones, approximately 80% seen once. The chain uses TRBV27 and TRBJ2-6; perhaps TRBD1 as D (5 bases). This TCR was recovered from a man aged 35 to 70 with stage II lung adenocarcinoma. This specimen was PBMCs, taken before any cancer treatment. CDR3 residues: CASSLAGTGANVLTF. CDR3 nucleotide sequence: TGTGCCAGCAGTTTAGCAGGGACTGGGGCCAACGTCCTGACTTTC.